The rows below give T cell receptor beta chains drawn from one sample of a study of early T cells in non-severe SARS-CoV-2 infection. TCRdb analysed the 5' RACE reads with MiXCR anew, one entry per CDR3 protein. The sample includes roughly 64,000 distinct CDR3 sequences, roughly 9% of them seen just once. Specimen: whole blood, collected at baseline. The receptors originated from an adult who was a healthcare worker with PCR-confirmed SARS-CoV-2 infection or an uninfected control (not recorded which). The CDR3 runs from the conserved cysteine through the conserved F or W. D genes are given only for firm matches. The size of a clone is reported for some rows only, either as once, few or many, or as a class for expanded clones.

J gene | V gene | D gene | clone size | CDR3 length | CDR3 protein | CDR3 DNA
TRBJ1-4 | TRBV2 | . | many | 15 | CASSQHLAGDEKLFF | TGTGCCAGCAGTCAACATTTAGCCGGGGACGAAAAACTGTTTTTT
TRBJ2-5 | TRBV5-1 | . | . | 13 | CASSRDWGETQYF | TGCGCCAGCAGCCGCGACTGGGGAGAGACCCAGTACTTC
TRBJ2-2 | TRBV7-9 | . | . | 14 | CASSFFAGTGELFF | TGTGCCAGCAGCTTTTTTGCGGGCACCGGGGAGCTGTTTTTT
TRBJ2-2 | TRBV27 | . | . | 17 | CASLARGYLMNTGELFF | TGTGCCAGCCTTGCAAGAGGGTACCTAATGAACACCGGGGAGCTGTTTTTT
TRBJ2-4 | TRBV7-2 | . | . | 14 | CASSLGRGKNIQYF | TGTGCCAGCAGCTTAGGGAGGGGCAAAAACATTCAGTACTTC
TRBJ2-1 | TRBV29-1 | TRBD2 | . | 13 | CSTPGGPTGEQFF | TGCAGCACCCCGGGAGGGCCGACGGGTGAGCAGTTCTTC
TRBJ1-2 | TRBV6-5 | . | . | 14 | CASSPTGGIYGYTF | TGTGCCAGCAGTCCTACTGGAGGCATCTATGGCTACACCTTC
TRBJ1-4 | TRBV7-2 | . | few | 15 | CASSLEAGGYEKLFF | TGTGCCAGCAGCTTAGAAGCGGGCGGCTATGAAAAACTGTTTTTT
TRBJ2-3 | TRBV7-3 | . | many | 16 | CASSNPTPGASDTQYF | TGTGCCAGCAGCAACCCGACCCCGGGGGCGTCAGATACGCAGTATTTT
TRBJ1-5 | TRBV5-1 | . | many | 13 | CASSPTSDQPQHF | TGCGCCAGCAGCCCTACAAGTGATCAGCCCCAGCATTTT
TRBJ2-3 | TRBV7-2 | TRBD1 | . | 16 | CASSRPGTGVTDTQYF | TGTGCCAGCAGCCGCCCCGGGACAGGGGTCACAGATACGCAGTATTTT
TRBJ2-7 | TRBV20-1 | TRBD2 | few | 15 | CSARTSGGRAYEQYF | TGCAGTGCTCGGACTAGCGGGGGGAGGGCGTACGAGCAGTACTTC
TRBJ1-1 | TRBV18 | TRBD1 | many | 15 | CASSPDRTRNTEAFF | TGTGCCAGCTCACCGGACAGGACGCGGAACACTGAAGCTTTCTTT
TRBJ2-1 | TRBV5-6 | TRBD2 | . | 16 | CASSAGLAGAEYEQFF | TGTGCCAGCAGTGCGGGACTAGCGGGAGCAGAGTATGAGCAGTTCTTC
TRBJ2-7 | TRBV6-2/TRBV6-3 | . | many | 12 | CASRPGPTEQYF | TGTGCCAGCAGGCCCGGACCCACCGAGCAGTACTTC
TRBJ1-6 | TRBV19 | . | many | 17 | CASSRPGGRRDNSPLHF | TGTGCCAGTAGTAGACCAGGCGGACGGAGAGATAATTCACCCCTCCACTTT
TRBJ2-1 | TRBV7-3 | . | few | 15 | CASSAYGTLYNEQFF | TGTGCCAGCAGCGCCTACGGGACACTATACAATGAGCAGTTCTTC
TRBJ1-5 | TRBV7-3 | . | few | 15 | CASSLVSGVDQPQHF | TGTGCCAGCAGCTTAGTATCAGGGGTAGATCAGCCCCAGCATTTT